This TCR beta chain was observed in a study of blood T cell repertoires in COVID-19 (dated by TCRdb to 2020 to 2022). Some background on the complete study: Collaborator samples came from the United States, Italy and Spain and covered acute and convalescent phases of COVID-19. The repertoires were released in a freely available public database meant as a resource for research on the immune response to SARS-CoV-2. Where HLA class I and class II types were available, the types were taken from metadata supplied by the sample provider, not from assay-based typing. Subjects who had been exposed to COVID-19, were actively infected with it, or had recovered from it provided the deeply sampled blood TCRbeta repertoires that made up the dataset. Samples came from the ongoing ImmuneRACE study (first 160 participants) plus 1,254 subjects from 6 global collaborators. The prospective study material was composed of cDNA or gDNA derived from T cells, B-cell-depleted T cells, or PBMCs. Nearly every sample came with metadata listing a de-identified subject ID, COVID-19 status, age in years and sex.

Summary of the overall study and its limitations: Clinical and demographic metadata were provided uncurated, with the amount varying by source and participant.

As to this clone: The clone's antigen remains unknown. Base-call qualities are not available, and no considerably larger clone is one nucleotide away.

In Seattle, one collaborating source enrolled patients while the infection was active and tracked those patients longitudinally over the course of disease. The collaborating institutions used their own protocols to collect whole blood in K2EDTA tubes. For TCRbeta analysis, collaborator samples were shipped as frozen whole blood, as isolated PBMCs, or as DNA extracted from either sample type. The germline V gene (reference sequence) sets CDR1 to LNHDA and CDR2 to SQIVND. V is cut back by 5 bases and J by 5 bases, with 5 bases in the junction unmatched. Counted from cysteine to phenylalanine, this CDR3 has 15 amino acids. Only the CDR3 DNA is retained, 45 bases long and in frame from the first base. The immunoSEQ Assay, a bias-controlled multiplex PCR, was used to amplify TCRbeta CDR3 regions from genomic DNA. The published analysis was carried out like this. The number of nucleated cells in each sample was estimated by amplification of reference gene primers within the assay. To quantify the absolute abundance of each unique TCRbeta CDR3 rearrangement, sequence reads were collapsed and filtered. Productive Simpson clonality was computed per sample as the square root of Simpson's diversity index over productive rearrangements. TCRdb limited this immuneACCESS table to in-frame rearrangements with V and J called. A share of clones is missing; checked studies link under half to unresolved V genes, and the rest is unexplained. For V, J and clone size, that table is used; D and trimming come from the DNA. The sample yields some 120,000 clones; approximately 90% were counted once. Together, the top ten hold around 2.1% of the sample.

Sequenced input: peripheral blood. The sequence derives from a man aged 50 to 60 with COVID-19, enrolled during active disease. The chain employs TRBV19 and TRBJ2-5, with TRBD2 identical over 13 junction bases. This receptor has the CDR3 CASSRTSGRGETQYF. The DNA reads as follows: TGTGCCAGTAGTCGGACTAGCGGGAGAGGGGAGACCCAGTACTTC. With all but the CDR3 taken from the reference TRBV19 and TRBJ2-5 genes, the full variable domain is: DGGITQSPKYLFRKEGQNVTLSCEQNLNHDAMYWYRQDPGQGLRLIYYSQIVNDFQKGDIAEGYSVSREKKESFPLTVTSAQKNPTAFYLCASSRTSGRGETQYFGPGTRLLVL.